The rows below give T cell receptor beta chains drawn from one sample of a study of blood T cell repertoires in COVID-19. Clones were sequenced by immunoSEQ multiplex PCR, and TCRdb holds only the in-frame ones, with some missing. The table lists just over 200,000 clones, 65% to 90% of them singletons. Sequencing was carried out using peripheral blood. The receptor set was obtained from a man at least 80 years old with acute or convalescent COVID-19. Each CDR3 is given with its conserved first and last residue. A D gene is named only where the DNA matches it firmly. Not all rows give a size; the values are once, few, many and, for expanded clones, a class.

V gene: TRBV7-2; D gene: .; J gene: TRBJ1-1; clone size: few; CDR3 DNA: TGTGCCAGCAGCTTAGGAACAACAGGGAACACTGAAGCTTTCTTT; CDR3 protein: CASSLGTTGNTEAFF
V gene: TRBV6-6; D gene: .; J gene: TRBJ1-1; clone size: .; CDR3 DNA: TGTGCCAGCATCGGATCACAGGGCCCCACTGAAGCTTTCTTT; CDR3 protein: CASIGSQGPTEAFF
V gene: TRBV5-1; D gene: .; J gene: TRBJ1-2; clone size: .; CDR3 DNA: TGCGCCAGCAGCAATCCGACAGACTCGGGCTATGGCTACACCTTC; CDR3 protein: CASSNPTDSGYGYTF
V gene: TRBV7-2; D gene: .; J gene: TRBJ2-1; clone size: once; CDR3 DNA: TGTGCCAGCAGCTCCGATGATACTAGGGCCCATGAGCAGTTCTTC; CDR3 protein: CASSSDDTRAHEQFF
V gene: TRBV27; D gene: .; J gene: TRBJ1-5; clone size: .; CDR3 DNA: TGTGCCAGCAGTTTAGGCTCTAGGGGGAAGCCCCAGCATTTT; CDR3 protein: CASSLGSRGKPQHF
V gene: TRBV2; D gene: TRBD1; J gene: TRBJ1-6; clone size: .; CDR3 DNA: TGTGCCAGCAACACACAGGGGGCTTCTAATTCACCCCTCCACTTT; CDR3 protein: CASNTQGASNSPLHF
V gene: TRBV30; D gene: TRBD1; J gene: TRBJ1-4; clone size: .; CDR3 DNA: TGTGCCTGGAGTGTTTCCGGGACAGGGGGTGAAAAACTGTTTTTT; CDR3 protein: CAWSVSGTGGEKLFF
V gene: TRBV4-3; D gene: .; J gene: TRBJ2-2; clone size: .; CDR3 DNA: TGCGCCAGCAGCCAAGGTATCAACTCGAACACCGGGGAGCTGTTTTTT; CDR3 protein: CASSQGINSNTGELFF
V gene: TRBV3-1/TRBV3-2; D gene: .; J gene: TRBJ1-4; clone size: .; CDR3 DNA: TGTGCCAGCAGCCGGGGGGGGACTAATGAAAAACTGTTTTTT; CDR3 protein: CASSRGGTNEKLFF
V gene: TRBV18; D gene: .; J gene: TRBJ2-2; clone size: .; CDR3 DNA: TGTGCCAGCTCCCCGGGGACTGACACCGGGGAGCTGTTTTTT; CDR3 protein: CASSPGTDTGELFF
V gene: TRBV5-1; D gene: TRBD1; J gene: TRBJ1-4; clone size: once; CDR3 DNA: TGCGCCAGCAGCCCGGACAGGGCCCCTGAAAAACTGTTTTTT; CDR3 protein: CASSPDRAPEKLFF
V gene: TRBV28; D gene: .; J gene: TRBJ1-2; clone size: once; CDR3 DNA: TGTGCCAGCAGTCCCACTAGTTATGGCTACACCTTC; CDR3 protein: CASSPTSYGYTF
V gene: TRBV6-5; D gene: TRBD2; J gene: TRBJ2-7; clone size: once; CDR3 DNA: TGTGCCAGCTGGCTTGGGACTAACCCCTACGAGCAGTACTTC; CDR3 protein: CASWLGTNPYEQYF
V gene: TRBV12-3/TRBV12-4; D gene: .; J gene: TRBJ1-5; clone size: .; CDR3 DNA: TGTGCCAGCAGTTGGCGAGGGCAACAGCCCCAGCATTTT; CDR3 protein: CASSWRGQQPQHF
V gene: TRBV6-6; D gene: TRBD1; J gene: TRBJ1-3; clone size: .; CDR3 DNA: TGTGCCAGCAGCCCGGCGGACAGGGTCTCTGGAAACACCATATATTTT; CDR3 protein: CASSPADRVSGNTIYF
V gene: TRBV5-1; D gene: TRBD2; J gene: TRBJ2-1; clone size: .; CDR3 DNA: TGCGCCAGCAGCTTAACTAGCGCGACCAATGAGCAGTTCTTC; CDR3 protein: CASSLTSATNEQFF
V gene: TRBV11-2; D gene: TRBD1; J gene: TRBJ1-4; clone size: .; CDR3 DNA: TGTGCCAGCAGCTGGACCGGGACAGTTAATGAAAAACTGTTTTTT; CDR3 protein: CASSWTGTVNEKLFF
V gene: TRBV10-1; D gene: .; J gene: TRBJ2-3; clone size: .; CDR3 DNA: TGCGCCAGCAGCTTTAGTAGAGAACCACGGGGTTCCACAGATACGCAGTATTTT; CDR3 protein: CASSFSREPRGSTDTQYF
V gene: TRBV6-5; D gene: .; J gene: TRBJ1-6; clone size: .; CDR3 DNA: TGTGCCAGCAGCACCACAAGTGGAGGGTCACCCCTCCACTTT; CDR3 protein: CASSTTSGGSPLHF
V gene: TRBV12-2; D gene: .; J gene: TRBJ2-1; clone size: once; CDR3 DNA: TGTGCAAGTCGCTTACAGGGTTTCAAGCGGGGGTACAATGAGCAGTTCTTC; CDR3 protein: CASRLQGFKRGYNEQFF
V gene: TRBV6-5; D gene: TRBD1; J gene: TRBJ1-4; clone size: .; CDR3 DNA: TGTGCCAGCAGTTCCGACAGGGGGCGACTGTTTTTT; CDR3 protein: CASSSDRGRLFF
V gene: TRBV5-1; D gene: TRBD1; J gene: TRBJ2-2; clone size: .; CDR3 DNA: TGCGCCAGCAGCTTTATTGGGACAGGGAACACCGGGGAGCTGTTTTTT; CDR3 protein: CASSFIGTGNTGELFF
V gene: TRBV10-3; D gene: .; J gene: TRBJ2-2; clone size: .; CDR3 DNA: TGTGCCATCAGTGAGAGCAACACCGGGGAGCTGTTTTTT; CDR3 protein: CAISESNTGELFF
V gene: TRBV27; D gene: .; J gene: TRBJ2-3; clone size: .; CDR3 DNA: TGTGCCAGCAGTTTAGGCGGAGGTACGCAGTATTTT; CDR3 protein: CASSLGGGTQYF
V gene: TRBV5-1; D gene: TRBD1; J gene: TRBJ2-3; clone size: .; CDR3 DNA: TGCGCCAGCAGCAGGACAGGGCCAGATACGCAGTATTTT; CDR3 protein: CASSRTGPDTQYF
V gene: TRBV4-2; D gene: .; J gene: TRBJ1-2; clone size: .; CDR3 DNA: TGTGCCAGCAGCCAATGGGGGCAGGGAGACTATGGCTACACCTTC; CDR3 protein: CASSQWGQGDYGYTF
V gene: TRBV19; D gene: .; J gene: TRBJ2-1; clone size: .; CDR3 DNA: TGTGCCACCCGGGTTTACAATGAGCAGTTCTTC; CDR3 protein: CATRVYNEQFF
V gene: TRBV6-6; D gene: TRBD2; J gene: TRBJ2-1; clone size: once; CDR3 DNA: TGTGCCAGCAGTGATTCGGGGGGTCTAAGTGGTGAGCAGTTCTTC; CDR3 protein: CASSDSGGLSGEQFF
V gene: TRBV7-9; D gene: TRBD2; J gene: TRBJ2-1; clone size: once; CDR3 DNA: TGTGCCAGCAGCTTAGCGGGACTAGCGGGTGGCAATGAGCAGTTCTTC; CDR3 protein: CASSLAGLAGGNEQFF
V gene: TRBV3-1/TRBV3-2; D gene: .; J gene: TRBJ2-2; clone size: .; CDR3 DNA: TGTGCCAGCAGCCAAGAAGGAACGGGAAGGCAAACCGGGGAGCTGTTTTTT; CDR3 protein: CASSQEGTGRQTGELFF
V gene: TRBV28; D gene: .; J gene: TRBJ2-7; clone size: .; CDR3 DNA: TGTGCCAGCAGCCCCCCTTTGGGGGGAGGATCCTACGAGCAGTACTTC; CDR3 protein: CASSPPLGGGSYEQYF
V gene: TRBV4-1; D gene: .; J gene: TRBJ2-6; clone size: .; CDR3 DNA: TGCGCCCGAGGTACTGGGGCCAACGTCCTGACTTTC; CDR3 protein: CARGTGANVLTF
V gene: TRBV7-2; D gene: .; J gene: TRBJ1-1; clone size: .; CDR3 DNA: TGTGCCAGCAGCTCCCAGGGGCAGGGCACTGAAGCTTTCTTT; CDR3 protein: CASSSQGQGTEAFF
V gene: TRBV5-5; D gene: .; J gene: TRBJ1-6; clone size: .; CDR3 DNA: TGTGCCAGCAGCTATTTACAGGGCGTTAATTCACCCCTCCACTTT; CDR3 protein: CASSYLQGVNSPLHF
V gene: TRBV2; D gene: TRBD2; J gene: TRBJ2-1; clone size: .; CDR3 DNA: TGTGCCAGCTTTTCCGGGACTAGCGGGAGTTTAGTCAATGAGCAGTTCTTC; CDR3 protein: CASFSGTSGSLVNEQFF